This paragraph reports one T cell receptor (beta chain). Its target is unknown. This sample is part of a study of graft-versus-host responses after intestinal transplantation. Looking at the study overall: Every recipient had anti-thymocyte globulin induction and roughly three years of tacrolimus plus steroids. Findings and limits, study-wide: Recipient-marrow GvH clones were detected, some having first appeared in ileum or blood. Early post-transplant HvG declines showed an association with peak circulating GvH clone levels.

This table comes from immunoSEQ multiplex PCR, and its TCRdb copy is limited to in-frame clones, with some not included. The sample includes around 17,000 clones, roughly 80% of them seen just once. Intraepithelial plus lamina propria lymphocytes were released by processing graft tissue. The receptor comes from a human patient who received an intestinal transplant, so some T cells may come from the graft donor. The sample was ileum tissue, taken roughly 490 days after intestinal transplant.

CDR3 sequence (DNA): TGCGCCAGCAGCGAAGGGAGAGCGGGCACCGGGGAGCTGTTTTTT. This encodes CASSEGRAGTGELFF. V gene TRBV5-1 combines with J gene TRBJ2-2, with D possibly matching TRBD2 (6 bases). CDR1 and CDR2 (germline): SGHRS, YFSETQ. The V end lost 4 bases, the J end lost 4 bases, and 14 bases lay between the germline ends. CDR3 size: 15 residues.